This TCR beta chain was sequenced in a study of T-cell memory formation after mild COVID-19. Germline V lookup: CDR1 SQVTM, CDR2 ANQGSEA. This CDR3 region has 11 residues. Trimming cost V 0 bases and J 6 bases, with 5 bases left between them. TCRdb reprocessed the 5' RACE reads with MiXCR, giving one entry per CDR3 protein. The top ten clones hold around 12% of a sample with about 390,000 distinct CDR3 sequences, around a fifth of them seen once. The sequencing sample was made of PBMCs or a T cell subset sorted from them (not recorded which). The source of this sequence is an adult woman who had mild COVID-19 (a few samples of this study predate the infection). Cell type and time point are not known. The genes are TRBV29-1 and TRBJ2-5, with D unclear. CDR3 sequence: CSVEEVKTQYF. For the CDR3, the DNA is TGCAGCGTTGAAGAGGTAAAGACCCAGTACTTC.